This TCR beta chain comes out of a study of OX40 agonist ivuxolimab in advanced cancers. Trimming left V 7 bases short and J 3 bases short, with 13 bases between. Germline V lookup: CDR1 MDHEN, CDR2 SYDVKM. CDR3 size: 14 residues. Produced via immunoSEQ multiplex PCR; TCRdb's table is partial and in-frame only. The sample carries about 73,000 clones, about 89% recorded once. This receptor was obtained from an adult with an advanced solid tumor such as melanoma, head and neck, liver or kidney cancer. The genes are TRBV28 and TRBJ1-5; D possibly corresponds to TRBD1 (5 bases). The sequences come from CD4+ or CD8+ T cells sorted from blood, collected in a trial of the OX40 agonist ivuxolimab. The CDR3 DNA sequence: TGTGCCAGCACCTCTAGGGGATTCAATCAGCCCCAGCATTTT. This encodes CASTSRGFNQPQHF.